This is a list of T cell receptor beta chains from one sample in a study of T cell changes during pregnancy in multiple sclerosis. The table came from immunoSEQ multiplex PCR; TCRdb's copy has only in-frame clones and leaves some out. The sample lists approximately 89,000 clones; 94% were seen once. The starting material was peripheral blood, obtained after pregnancy. The source of these receptors is a female donor in good health, enrolled as a control in a pregnancy study. Both conserved end residues are part of each CDR3. Fields, in order: D gene, V gene, clone size, J gene, CDR3 DNA, CDR3 protein. D genes are given only for firm matches. Clone size is shown for a subset of rows, as once, few, many or a class of expanded clone.

>.|TRBV5-1|.|TRBJ2-2
TGCGCCAGCATGAACAGGGAGACGAACACCGGGGAGCTGTTTTTT
CASMNRETNTGELFF
>.|TRBV19|.|TRBJ2-2
TGTGCCAGTAGTATTCTGCTCCAGGGGTTCGGGGAGCTGTTTTTT
CASSILLQGFGELFF
>TRBD1|TRBV19|.|TRBJ1-5
TGTGCCAGTAGTACCCTAACAGGGGCGGGCAATCAGCCCCAGCATTTT
CASSTLTGAGNQPQHF
>TRBD2|TRBV6-5|.|TRBJ2-1
TGTGCCAGCTTGGCTAGCGGGACGGATGAGCAGTTCTTC
CASLASGTDEQFF
>.|TRBV5-1|.|TRBJ2-2
TGCGCCAGCAGCTTAGTGGGGCCTGGGGAGCTGTTTTTT
CASSLVGPGELFF
>TRBD1|TRBV7-9|.|TRBJ2-5
TGTGCCAGCAGCCTGGGACAGTCGAAAGAGACCCAGTACTTC
CASSLGQSKETQYF
>TRBD2|TRBV4-1|.|TRBJ2-4
TGCGCCAGCAGCCAAGGGCTAGCGGGAGGACTAGCCAAAAACATTCAGTACTTC
CASSQGLAGGLAKNIQYF
>TRBD1|TRBV28|.|TRBJ2-7
TGTGCCAGCAGTCCCGGGGGACAGGGGGCGCATTACGAGCAGTACTTC
CASSPGGQGAHYEQYF
>.|TRBV12-2|.|TRBJ2-3
TGTGCAAGTCGCCCCTGGACTAGCGGGACCGCGGCAGATACGCAGTATTTT
CASRPWTSGTAADTQYF
>.|TRBV12-5|.|TRBJ2-6
TGTGCTAGTGGTCCCCAAGGGGGGGCGGAAGGGGCCAACGTCCTGACTTTC
CASGPQGGAEGANVLTF
>.|TRBV19|.|TRBJ1-2
TGTGCCAGCGGGTTGGGCTACACCTTC
CASGLGYTF
>.|TRBV28|.|TRBJ1-5
TGTGCCAGCACCTCAACCGGGGAAGGAGGCAATCAGCCCCAGCATTTT
CASTSTGEGGNQPQHF
>TRBD2|TRBV6-1|.|TRBJ2-5
TGTGCCAGCAGTGAACGTTCGGCTAGCGGGAGGGCCGTGGCCAAGACCCAGTACTTC
CASSERSASGRAVAKTQYF
>.|TRBV11-2|.|TRBJ2-7
TGTGCCAGCAGCTTAGTAGGCAGGGGCGAGCAGTACTTC
CASSLVGRGEQYF
>.|TRBV19|.|TRBJ2-7
TGTGCCAGTAGTATATTCGAGGATTACGAGCAGTACTTC
CASSIFEDYEQYF
>TRBD2|TRBV4-2|.|TRBJ2-2
TGTGCCAGCAGCGGACTAGCGGAGGGGGGCACCGGGGAGCTGTTTTTT
CASSGLAEGGTGELFF
>.|TRBV27|.|TRBJ2-1
TGTGCCAGCAGTTGGGCGGGAACTTACAATGAGCAGTTCTTC
CASSWAGTYNEQFF
>TRBD1|TRBV11-2|.|TRBJ2-3
TGTGCCACACAACGGGGGACAGGGTCCGATACGCAGTATTTT
CATQRGTGSDTQYF
>.|TRBV6-1|.|TRBJ1-2
TGTGCCAGCAGACCCCGGGTAAACGGATATGGCTACACCTTC
CASRPRVNGYGYTF
>.|TRBV7-2|once|TRBJ2-2
TGTGCCAGCAGCTCAGGGAATACCGGGGAGCTGTTTTTT
CASSSGNTGELFF
>TRBD2|TRBV5-4|.|TRBJ2-1
TGTGCCAGCAGCACCGGGACTAGCGGGATGGGTGAGCAGTTCTTC
CASSTGTSGMGEQFF
>.|TRBV5-1|.|TRBJ2-2
TGCGCCAGCAGCCCGGTTCAAGTAACCGGGGAGCTGTTTTTT
CASSPVQVTGELFF
>TRBD1|TRBV10-3|.|TRBJ1-2
TGTGCCATCAGTAATAGGGGGCTATATGGCTACACCTTC
CAISNRGLYGYTF
>.|TRBV30|.|TRBJ2-3
TGTGCCTGGAGTAAAGCGGTGCGCACAGATACGCAGTATTTT
CAWSKAVRTDTQYF
>.|TRBV7-9|.|TRBJ2-3
TGTGCCAGCAGCTTAAAATGGACAGAGAGCACAGATACGCAGTATTTT
CASSLKWTESTDTQYF
>TRBD1|TRBV5-1|once|TRBJ2-1
TGCGCCAGCAGCCGGGACAGCGACTACAATGAGCAGTTCTTC
CASSRDSDYNEQFF
>TRBD1|TRBV19|.|TRBJ1-5
TGTGCCAGTAGTTACCATTCGACAGGGGGCAATCAGCCCCAGCATTTT
CASSYHSTGGNQPQHF
>TRBD1|TRBV28|.|TRBJ1-5
TGTGCCAGCAGACCCGGACAGGGTGGCCGTCAGCCCCAGCATTTT
CASRPGQGGRQPQHF